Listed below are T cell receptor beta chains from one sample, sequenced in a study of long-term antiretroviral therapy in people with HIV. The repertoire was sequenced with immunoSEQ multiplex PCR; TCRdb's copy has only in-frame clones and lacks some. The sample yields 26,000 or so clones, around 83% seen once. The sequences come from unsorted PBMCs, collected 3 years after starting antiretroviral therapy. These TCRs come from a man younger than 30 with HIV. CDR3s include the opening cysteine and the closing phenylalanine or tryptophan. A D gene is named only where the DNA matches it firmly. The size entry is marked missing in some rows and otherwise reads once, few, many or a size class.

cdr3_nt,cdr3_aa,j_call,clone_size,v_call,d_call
TGTGCCAGCAGTCCGACCCTCCAGAACACTGAAGCTTTCTTT,CASSPTLQNTEAFF,TRBJ1-1,-,TRBV6-5,-
TGTGCCAGCAGTGAAGCGCTTGGGACAGGAAGGACACCCCTCCACTTT,CASSEALGTGRTPLHF,TRBJ1-6,-,TRBV2,TRBD1
TGTGCCAGCTCACCACCGGGGGAAGTCACAGGGAAGGATTTT,CASSPPGEVTGKDF,TRBJ1-3,-,TRBV18,-
TGTGCCAGCAGCTCCTTTCCAGGGTTAAAAAACATTCAGTACTTC,CASSSFPGLKNIQYF,TRBJ2-4,-,TRBV7-6,-
TGTGCCAGCAGTGAAATATTCGAGCAGTACTTC,CASSEIFEQYF,TRBJ2-7,-,TRBV6-1,-
TGTGCCAGCAGTTTAGAAGGCAGAGCCACAGATACGCAGTATTTT,CASSLEGRATDTQYF,TRBJ2-3,-,TRBV27,-
TGCGCCAGCAGCCAGGAGGACAGGCCCTTTCAGTTCTTC,CASSQEDRPFQFF,TRBJ2-1,-,TRBV4-1,TRBD1
TGCGCCAGCAGCCAGAACCACGGTCAGAACTATGGCTACACCTTC,CASSQNHGQNYGYTF,TRBJ1-2,once,TRBV4-1,-
TGTGCCAGTGGGACCTCTGGAAACACCATATATTTT,CASGTSGNTIYF,TRBJ1-3,-,TRBV28,-
TGTGCCAGCAGCCCGCATGTGGCCAATGAGCAGTTCTTC,CASSPHVANEQFF,TRBJ2-1,-,TRBV11-2,-
TGTGCCACCAGCAGTTTGGGGAGCTCCTACAATGAGCAGTTCTTC,CATSSLGSSYNEQFF,TRBJ2-1,-,TRBV15,-
TGCGCCAGCAGTCAAGGTGCGAAGAATTCACCCCTCCACTTT,CASSQGAKNSPLHF,TRBJ1-6,few,TRBV23-1,-
TGTGCCAGCAGCTTTAATGATTCCCCGACCTTC,CASSFNDSPTF,TRBJ1-2,-,TRBV7-9,-
TGTGCCAGCAGTGGGAGGCTATCTAACTATGGCTACACCTTC,CASSGRLSNYGYTF,TRBJ1-2,-,TRBV28,-
TGTGCCAGCAGCTCATACACAGATACGCAGTATTTT,CASSSYTDTQYF,TRBJ2-3,-,TRBV7-2,-
TGTGCTAGTGGTCTGGACGTCTACAATGAGCAGTTCTTC,CASGLDVYNEQFF,TRBJ2-1,-,TRBV12-5,-
TGTGCCAGCAGTCCCGGCGTGAGCTACACCTTC,CASSPGVSYTF,TRBJ1-2,-,TRBV28,-
TGTGCCAGCAGTTTGACAGGGTTGGCTGGAAACACCATATATTTT,CASSLTGLAGNTIYF,TRBJ1-3,-,TRBV27,TRBD1
TGCGCCAGCAGCTTAGAAACAGGGCCTGATCAGCCCCAGCATTTT,CASSLETGPDQPQHF,TRBJ1-5,-,TRBV5-1,-
TGTGCCAGCAGCCGTGCCAGGTCCTATAATTCACCCCTCCACTTT,CASSRARSYNSPLHF,TRBJ1-6,once,TRBV5-6,-
TGTGCCAGCAGTCCGGCCGGGACAGAGGCTTTCTTT,CASSPAGTEAFF,TRBJ1-1,-,TRBV6-5,TRBD1
TGTGCCAGCAGTTACAACAGCCAAGAGACCCAGTACTTC,CASSYNSQETQYF,TRBJ2-5,-,TRBV6-5,-
TGTGCCAGCAGCCCAAGAAGGCAGGGAGGTCAAGCTTTCTTT,CASSPRRQGGQAFF,TRBJ1-1,-,TRBV7-8,-
TGTGCCAGTAGTATAGTTAGCGGGGGGGCCAATGAGCAGTTCTTC,CASSIVSGGANEQFF,TRBJ2-1,-,TRBV19,TRBD2
TGTGCCGGGGAGGAGTTGAACACCGGGGAGCTGTTTTTT,CAGEELNTGELFF,TRBJ2-2,-,TRBV7-9,-
TGCGCCAGCAGCCAATCCGGGGCCGGGGCCTCCGGCGGAACTGAAGCTTTCTTT,CASSQSGAGASGGTEAFF,TRBJ1-1,-,TRBV4-1,-
TGTGCCAGCAGCTTAGCACACGGACAGGGGGCGCCGGCTTTCTTT,CASSLAHGQGAPAFF,TRBJ1-1,once,TRBV11-2,TRBD1
TGTGCCAGCAGTGACGCGACTAGCCGAACCAATGAGCAGTTCTTC,CASSDATSRTNEQFF,TRBJ2-1,-,TRBV2,TRBD2
TGTGCCAGTAGTCCCTCAGTAGGGGGCGGGCAGCCCCAGCATTTT,CASSPSVGGGQPQHF,TRBJ1-5,-,TRBV19,TRBD1
TGTGCCAGCAGCTTCAGGCCTAGCGGGGCCGCCTACGAGCAGTACTTC,CASSFRPSGAAYEQYF,TRBJ2-7,-,TRBV7-2,TRBD2
TGTGCCAGCGGCAGGGGGAATCAGCCCCAGCATTTT,CASGRGNQPQHF,TRBJ1-5,-,TRBV28,TRBD1
TGCAGCGCTGTGGATGGGGTTGGCTACACCTTC,CSAVDGVGYTF,TRBJ1-2,few,TRBV29-1,-
TGCAGCGTAGGGAGTCCAGCCTATGGCTACACCTTC,CSVGSPAYGYTF,TRBJ1-2,-,TRBV29-1,-
TGTGCCAGCAGTTTAAACAGATACTATGGCTACACCTTC,CASSLNRYYGYTF,TRBJ1-2,few,TRBV27,-
TGTGCCAGTAGTCCCGGACAGGGAAGGTCCATTGGCGATGAGCAGTTCTTC,CASSPGQGRSIGDEQFF,TRBJ2-1,-,TRBV19,TRBD1
TGTGCCAGCAGTGAGCAGTGGGGACTCAATGAAAAACTGTTTTTT,CASSEQWGLNEKLFF,TRBJ1-4,-,TRBV6-1,-
TGTGCTTACGGAACAGGGACCCATCAGCCCCAGCATTTT,CAYGTGTHQPQHF,TRBJ1-5,-,TRBV30,-
TGTGCCAGCAGCTTAGGTTTGGCACGCTATGGCTACACCTTC,CASSLGLARYGYTF,TRBJ1-2,-,TRBV7-9,-
TGTGCCAGCACGAGAGAATGGATGACTAATGAAAAACTGTTTTTT,CASTREWMTNEKLFF,TRBJ1-4,once,TRBV6-1,-
TGTGCCAGCAGCCAATTGGGAGGAAATCAGCCCCAGCATTTT,CASSQLGGNQPQHF,TRBJ1-5,-,TRBV4-2,-
TGTGCCAGCAGCCCTATCACAGGAATCTACACCTTC,CASSPITGIYTF,TRBJ1-2,-,TRBV14,-
TGTGCCAGCAGCTTCATGAAGGGCAATGAGCAGTTCTTC,CASSFMKGNEQFF,TRBJ2-1,-,TRBV5-5,-
TGTGCCAGGGACAGGGGGACACCTCCGAATGGCTACACCTTC,CARDRGTPPNGYTF,TRBJ1-2,few,TRBV2,TRBD1
TGTGCCAGCAGAGTAACAGGGGGTAATTCACCCCTCCACTTT,CASRVTGGNSPLHF,TRBJ1-6,few,TRBV7-9,TRBD1
TGTGCCAGCAGCTTGCCCACCGTCGATGAAAAACTGTTTTTT,CASSLPTVDEKLFF,TRBJ1-4,-,TRBV7-9,-
TGTGCCAGCAGCTTGGATCGGAATTCACCCCTCCACTTT,CASSLDRNSPLHF,TRBJ1-6,-,TRBV5-8,-
TGTGCCAGTGGACCGGGACTAGCGAACAATGAGCAGTTCTTC,CASGPGLANNEQFF,TRBJ2-1,-,TRBV19,TRBD2
TGTGCCAGCTCACCACGTAGCGGGAGCACAGATACGCAGTATTTT,CASSPRSGSTDTQYF,TRBJ2-3,-,TRBV18,TRBD2